This T cell receptor beta chain was sequenced in a study of Ad26.COV2.S vaccination and SARS-CoV-2 variants. Findings and limits, study-wide: Across vaccine and placebo recipients, the breadth of non-spike TCRs was similar.

Documented treatment: over 15 received Ad26.COV2.S at low or high dose, single or two shots; 5 received placebo; per-sample allocation not given. The investigators took samples on day 63 after the first vaccine or placebo injection. With respect to this clone: Its antigen is as yet unknown.

Clones were read by immunoSEQ multiplex PCR, and TCRdb kept only the in-frame ones, dropping some. The table records some 420,000 clones, 88% of them present only once. The specimen was peripheral blood, collected in a trial of Ad26.COV2.S vaccine versus placebo. This sequence originates from a person between 18 and 60 years old who received the Ad26.COV2.S COVID-19 vaccine or a placebo.

The CDR3 region has the DNA TGTGCCAGCAGTTCGGGGACAGGGGGCAGGTGGGTTTCTGAAGCTTTCTTT. Protein product: CASSSGTGGRWVSEAFF. This chain uses TRBV2 with TRBJ1-1; 12 bases match TRBD1. This CDR3 is 17 amino acids long. J was trimmed by 6 bases and V by 5 bases; bases with no gene match: 13. Germline V gene lookup returns CDR1 SNHLY and CDR2 FYNNEI.